The 32 T cell receptor beta chains below all came from one sample that was sequenced in a study of cytomegalovirus exposure and HLA in healthy donors. This PCR relied on a set of 60 Vbeta primers and 13 Jbeta primers. Sequencing was performed with immunoSEQ multiplex PCR; in TCRdb, only in-frame clones are kept and a portion is missing. The table includes some 80,000 clones, approximately 80% detected once. The sequencing input was PBMCs. The source of these receptors is a human donor in good health.

The J gene is TRBJ2-3, the V gene TRBV5-4; tentatively, D is TRBD1 (5 bases). V shed 0 bases and J shed 8 bases, with 13 bases lying between them. The length of the CDR3 is 14 residues. Germline CDR1 SGHNT, CDR2 YYREEE (reference sequence). The CDR3 sequence is CASSLDPGISTQYF. The CDR3 DNA is TGTGCCAGCAGCTTGGATCCAGGGATAAGTACGCAGTATTTT. Full variable domain (missing parts from reference TRBV5-4 and TRBJ2-3): ETGVTQSPTHLIKTRGQQVTLRCSSQSGHNTVSWYQQALGQGPQFIFQYYREEENGRGNFPPRFSGLQFPNYSSELNVNALELDDSALYLCASSLDPGISTQYFGPGTRLTVL.

V is TRBV2 and J is TRBJ1-1, with D uncertain. The CDR3 runs to 16 residues. The germline V and J ends were trimmed by 2 bases and 9 bases, with 22 bases remaining between them. Germline V gene lookup returns CDR1 SNHLY and CDR2 FYNNEI. CDR3 region: CASSEMAGTGVLKAFF. CDR3 nucleotides: TGTGCCAGCAGTGAAATGGCTGGAACCGGGGTTCTTAAAGCTTTCTTT.

V and J are TRBV6-5 and TRBJ2-1; D may be TRBD1 (5 bases). The CDR3 is 14 amino acids. CDR1 and CDR2 from the germline V gene are MNHEY and SVGAGI. V lost 2 bases to trimming and J lost 1 base, with 6 bases between them. CDR3: CASSYQGSYNEQFF. CDR3 DNA: TGTGCCAGCAGTTACCAGGGATCCTACAATGAGCAGTTCTTC.

This rearrangement joins TRBV29-1 to TRBJ1-1; D not certain. The CDR3 consists of 12 residues. V shed 8 bases and J shed 1 base, with 11 bases lying between them. Looked up from germline, CDR1 is SQVTM and CDR2 is ANQGSEA. The CDR3 DNA follows: TGCAGCATTCGCGGCACGAACACTGAAGCTTTCTTT. Translation: CSIRGTNTEAFF. The full variable domain, completed using reference TRBV29-1 and TRBJ1-1, is SAVISQKPSRDICQRGTSLTIQCQVDSQVTMMFWYRQQPGQSLTLIATANQGSEATYESGFVIDKFPISRPNLTFSTLTVSNMSPEDSSIYLCSIRGTNTEAFFGQGTRLTVV.

The genes are TRBV6-6 and TRBJ1-2; perhaps TRBD1 as D (6 bases). V was cut by 5 bases and J by 5 bases, with 18 bases left in between. Germline V CDR1 and CDR2: MNHNY, SVGAGI (reference sequence). The CDR3 is made up of 15 amino acids. The CDR3 spells CASSHRDTPGYGYTF. The CDR3 DNA reads as TGTGCCAGCAGTCACCGGGACACCCCCGGGTATGGCTACACCTTC.

V gene TRBV5-8 combines with J gene TRBJ1-5; tentative D call: TRBD1 (5 bases). CDR1 SGHTS and CDR2 YDEGEE come from the germline V gene. The CDR3 has 17 amino acids. With 0 bases removed from V and 3 bases from J, the gap between germline ends came to 16 bases. In nucleotides, the CDR3 is TGTGCCAGCAGCTTGGTTAGGGGCGGACACAACAATCAGCCCCAGCATTTT. Translation gives CASSLVRGGHNNQPQHF.

This chain uses TRBV4-1 with TRBJ1-2, with TRBD1 identical over 9 bases. This CDR3 has 16 residues. J lost 5 bases, V lost 4 bases, and 11 bases had no gene match. Germline values: CDR1 MGHRA, CDR2 YSYEKL. CDR3 residues: CASSPWTGAQEYGYTF. CDR3 coding DNA: TGCGCCAGCAGCCCCTGGACAGGGGCCCAAGAGTATGGCTACACCTTC.

The chain has TRBV7-2 and TRBJ1-6; D perhaps matches TRBD1 (6 bases). Germline V CDR1 and CDR2: SGHTA, FQGNSA. V was trimmed by 3 bases and J by 7 bases, leaving 13 bases between them. The CDR3 covers 15 residues. CDR3 coding DNA: TGTGCCAGCAGCTTGTTGGCAGGGGAGAATTCACCCCTCCACTTT. Protein: CASSLLAGENSPLHF.

The V and J genes are TRBV19 and TRBJ1-3; maybe TRBD1 (6 bases). The CDR3 runs 15 residues. The germline V and J ends were trimmed by 4 bases and 0 bases, with 10 bases remaining between them. Germline loops: CDR1 LNHDA, CDR2 SQIVND (reference sequence). The CDR3 DNA follows: TGTGCCAGTAGTAGGGACATGAGCTCTGGAAACACCATATATTTT. This gives the protein CASSRDMSSGNTIYF.

The chain is built from TRBV10-2 and TRBJ1-5, with 7 bases matching TRBD1. The junction had 4 bases not matched to a gene; V was cut back by 0 bases and J by 2 bases. The CDR3 has 16 amino acids. Germline V gene data show CDR1 as WSHSY and CDR2 as SAAADI. CDR3 amino acids: CASSESTGPGNQPQHF. CDR3 DNA: TGCGCCAGCAGTGAGTCGACAGGGCCTGGCAATCAGCCCCAGCATTTT.

Only one count was recorded for this clone. The chain recombines TRBV7-9 with TRBJ1-1; D ambiguous. From germline, CDR1 is SEHNR and CDR2 FQNEAQ (reference sequence). The CDR3 is 13 amino acids. V was trimmed by 5 bases and J by 1 base, leaving 8 bases between them. The chain's CDR3 is CASSGAGNTEAFF. CDR3 sequence (DNA): TGTGCCAGCAGCGGAGCTGGGAACACTGAAGCTTTCTTT.

V is TRBV6-1 and J is TRBJ2-1; 7 nucleotides match TRBD2. The germline gives CDR1 MNHNS, CDR2 SASEGT. Trimming removed 7 bases from V and 3 bases from J; junction bases left unmatched: 9. The CDR3 is made up of 15 amino acids. The CDR3, as DNA: TGTGCCAGCATAGGGAGGGAGGTTAACTACAATGAGCAGTTCTTC. Translated: CASIGREVNYNEQFF.

The V gene is TRBV7-2, the J gene TRBJ2-7; D remains unclear. Germline assignment: CDR1 SGHTA and CDR2 FQGNSA. This CDR3 has 14 amino acids. The V end was cut by 4 bases, the J end by 0 bases, with 10 bases between. The CDR3 here is CASSSSVSSYEQYF. CDR3 nucleotides: TGTGCCAGCAGCTCCAGCGTGAGCTCCTACGAGCAGTACTTC. Drawing the rest from reference TRBV7-2 and TRBJ2-7, the complete variable domain is GAGVSQSPSNKVTEKGKDVELRCDPISGHTALYWYRQSLGQGLEFLIYFQGNSAPDKSGLPSDRFSAERTGGSVSTLTIQRTQQEDSAVYLCASSSSVSSYEQYFGPGTRLTVT.

On this clone itself: The junction does not match germline at one end; this may be a read error. The gene calls are TRBV25-1 and TRBJ1-2, with D possibly matching TRBD1 (6 bases). The CDR3 runs 12 residues. Germline loops: CDR1 MGHDK, CDR2 SYGVNS. The CDR3 spells CASSVTGFGYPF. In DNA, the CDR3 is TGTGCCAGCAGTGTAACAGGGTTTGGCTACCCCTTC.

The CDR3: CSARQNTEAFF. DNA of the CDR3: TGCAGTGCTAGACAGAACACTGAAGCTTTCTTT. The chain recombines TRBV20-1 with TRBJ1-1; D remains unclear. V was pared by 2 bases and J by 1 base, with 2 bases between. The CDR3 sequence is 11 residues long. The germline V gene encodes CDR1 DFQATT and CDR2 SNEGSKA (reference sequence).

This clone occurred once. Here the CDR3 reads CASSQDPASEVLAKNIQYF. The CDR3 nucleotides are TGCGCCAGCAGCCAAGATCCGGCTAGCGAGGTTCTAGCCAAAAACATTCAGTACTTC. The chain combines TRBV4-3 with TRBJ2-4; weak D call: TRBD2 (6 bases). CDR1 and CDR2 (germline): LGHNA, YSLEER. The ends were cut back, 0 bases at V and 0 bases at J, with 18 bases in the middle. The CDR3 contains 19 residues.

The chain couples TRBV4-3 to TRBJ1-1, with D tentatively TRBD1 (6 bases). The CDR3 loop spans 13 amino acids. V was trimmed by 4 bases and J by 7 bases, leaving 13 bases between them. In germline, CDR1 is LGHNA, CDR2 YSLEER. In DNA form, the CDR3 reads TGCGCCAGCAGCCCCAGGACAGAGTATGAAGCTTTCTTT. This gives the protein CASSPRTEYEAFF.

V usage is TRBV12-5 and J usage is TRBJ2-1; 9 nucleotides align to TRBD2. The CDR3 runs 18 residues. CDR1 is LGHNT and CDR2 is FRNRAP in the germline V gene. After removal of 5 bases from V and 3 bases from J, the junction contained 14 bases not matched to a gene. The CDR3 protein is CASGTQRGALRGYNEQFF. CDR3 nucleotide sequence: TGTGCTAGTGGTACCCAGCGGGGGGCCCTTAGGGGCTACAATGAGCAGTTCTTC.

There are a few counts of this clone. The DNA is left out, because the CDR3 cannot be placed on it with certainty; the CDR3 is given as TCRdb lists it. The chain links TRBV5-6 to TRBJ2-4; TRBD2, the table's D call, was not compared with the DNA. Termini included, the CDR3 measures 15 amino acids. Looked up from germline, CDR1 is SGHDT and CDR2 is YYEEEE. The CDR3 sequence is CASSWGPGTSGLRYF.

V is TRBV4-1 and J is TRBJ2-2, with D uncertain. The CDR3 loop spans 14 amino acids. CDR1 and CDR2 from the germline V gene are MGHRA and YSYEKL. Trimming pared 5 bases from V and 2 bases from J, leaving 9 bases between. CDR3 sequence reads: CASSVRPNTGELFF. The CDR3 DNA reads TGCGCCAGCAGCGTCAGGCCAAACACCGGGGAGCTGTTTTTT.

The chain has TRBV30 and TRBJ2-7, with unresolved D. V dropped 2 bases and J dropped 3 bases, with 5 bases sitting between them. Germline-derived CDR1 and CDR2 are GTSNPN and SVGIG (reference sequence). The CDR3 is 11 amino acids. The CDR3 here is CAWSLSYEQYF. The CDR3 nucleotides read TGTGCCTGGAGTCTTAGCTACGAGCAGTACTTC.

The CDR3 region has the DNA TGTGCCAGCTCATCGGTGACAGGGGGCCGGGATGAGCAGTTCTTC. Protein product: CASSSVTGGRDEQFF. The chain has TRBV18 and TRBJ2-1; 10 bases line up with TRBD1. The CDR3 is 15 amino acids. The germline CDR1 and CDR2 sequences are KGHSH and LQKENI. V was clipped by 5 bases and J by 8 bases; unmatched bases: 9.

The chain is built from TRBV5-1 and TRBJ1-2; 7 nucleotides agree with TRBD1. CDR1 SGHRS and CDR2 YFSETQ come from the germline V gene. V lost 0 bases to trimming and J lost 13 bases; unmatched junction nucleotides: 6. The CDR3 is made up of 12 amino acids. The CDR3 DNA reads as TGCGCCAGCAGCTTGGAGCAGGGGGGTCCCACCTTC. Protein sequence: CASSLEQGGPTF.

The rearrangement joins TRBV4-3 to TRBJ2-3; a weak D match, TRBD1 (5 bases). CDR3 size: 16 residues. Germline CDR1 LGHNA, CDR2 YSLEER. V was shortened by 0 bases and J by 4 bases, with 14 bases between the two germline ends. The CDR3 loop reads CASSQDLRQSADTQYF. Written as DNA, the CDR3 is TGCGCCAGCAGCCAAGATTTAAGACAGAGCGCAGATACGCAGTATTTT.

This clone was detected only once. The chain employs TRBV7-2 and TRBJ1-5; 7 bases match TRBD1. CDR1 SGHTA and CDR2 FQGNSA come from the germline V gene. V shed 2 bases and J 6 bases; nucleotides not matched to a gene: 10. This CDR3 has 16 residues. CDR3 in amino acids: CASSLSGQVPGQPQHF. DNA for the CDR3: TGTGCCAGCAGCTTAAGTGGACAGGTTCCTGGTCAGCCCCAGCATTTT.

This clone was observed a few times. The V call is TRBV5-8, the J call TRBJ2-2; a weak D match, TRBD1 (6 bases). V was shortened by 0 bases and J by 3 bases, with 12 bases between the two germline ends. This CDR3 spans 16 amino acids. The V gene's germline CDR1 is SGHTS and CDR2 YDEGEE. The CDR3 protein is CASSLGWGPDTGELFF. Written as DNA, the CDR3 is TGTGCCAGCAGCTTGGGGTGGGGGCCGGACACCGGGGAGCTGTTTTTT.

This clone came up a few times. The chain employs TRBV30 and TRBJ2-3, with 7 bases matching TRBD2. The CDR3 totals 14 residues. Trimming at V came to 2 bases and at J to 3 bases, leaving 5 bases not matched to a gene. Germline CDR1 is GTSNPN and CDR2 is SVGIG (reference sequence). The CDR3, as DNA: TGTGCCTGGAGTTCAAGCGGGGTTACAGATACGCAGTATTTT. Its protein product is CAWSSSGVTDTQYF.

The count of this clone is one. V and J are TRBV5-1 and TRBJ2-3; 10 positions match TRBD2. V was clipped by 1 base and J by 5 bases; unmatched bases: 7. The CDR3 is made up of 16 amino acids. Germline V gene sequence: CDR1 SGHRS, CDR2 YFSETQ. CDR3 in DNA: TGCGCCAGCAGCTTGTTAGGACTAGCGGTTTTAGATACGCAGTATTTT. This gives the protein CASSLLGLAVLDTQYF.

The chain carries TRBV10-3 and TRBJ2-7; a possible D gene is TRBD1 (5 bases). V was trimmed by 1 base and J by 2 bases, leaving 6 bases between them. This CDR3 has 13 amino acids. Germline CDR1 is ENHRY and CDR2 is SYGVKD. The CDR3 spells CAISELGAYEQYF. CDR3 in DNA: TGTGCCATCAGTGAGTTAGGGGCCTACGAGCAGTACTTC.

Regarding this clone: The sample has other DNA sequences that encode this CDR3 too. The chain carries TRBV4-1 and TRBJ2-7, with 7 bases that match TRBD1. Germline trimming cut 2 bases from V and 3 bases from J; bases unmatched to any gene: 4. CDR1 MGHRA and CDR2 YSYEKL come from the germline V gene. The CDR3 covers 14 residues. In DNA form, the CDR3 reads TGCGCCAGCAGCCAAAGGGACAGAAGCTACGAGCAGTACTTC. This encodes CASSQRDRSYEQYF.

The chain carries TRBV21-1 and TRBJ2-7; the DNA was not used to check the table's D call, TRBD1. TRBV21-1 is a pseudogene locus. The CDR3 sequence is 13 residues long. The chain's CDR3 is CASSLGQVDEQYF. CDR3 bases: TGTGCCAGCAGCCTGGGACAGGTGGACGAGCAGTACTTC.

The V and J genes are TRBV2 and TRBJ2-7; 8 bases are a match to TRBD2. V gave up 7 bases and J gave up 3 bases; unmatched junction bases: 5. Germline assignment: CDR1 SNHLY and CDR2 FYNNEI. The CDR3 covers 13 residues. CDR3 nucleotides: TGTGCCAGCAAGGGTAGCGGGGACTACGAGCAGTACTTC. Translating gives CASKGSGDYEQYF.